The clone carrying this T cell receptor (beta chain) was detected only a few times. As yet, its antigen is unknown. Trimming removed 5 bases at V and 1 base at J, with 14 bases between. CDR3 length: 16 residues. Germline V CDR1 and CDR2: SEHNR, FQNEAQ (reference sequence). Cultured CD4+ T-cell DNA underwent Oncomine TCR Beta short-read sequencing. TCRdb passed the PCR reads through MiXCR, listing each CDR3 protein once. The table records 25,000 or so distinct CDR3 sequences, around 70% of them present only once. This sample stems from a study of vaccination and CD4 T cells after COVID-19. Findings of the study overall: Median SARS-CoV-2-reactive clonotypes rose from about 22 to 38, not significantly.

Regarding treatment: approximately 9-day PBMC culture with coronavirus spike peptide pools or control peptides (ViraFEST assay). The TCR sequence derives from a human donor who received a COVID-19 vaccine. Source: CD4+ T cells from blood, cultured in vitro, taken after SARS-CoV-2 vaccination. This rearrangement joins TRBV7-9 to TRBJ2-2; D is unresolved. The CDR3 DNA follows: TGTGCCAGCAGCCCTCAGGAGACTTTGAACACCGGGGAGCTGTTTTTT. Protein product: CASSPQETLNTGELFF. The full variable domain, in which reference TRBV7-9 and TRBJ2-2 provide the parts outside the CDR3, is DTGVSQNPRHKITKRGQNVTFRCDPISEHNRLYWYRQTLGQGPEFLTYFQNEAQLEKSRLLSDRFSAERPKGSFSTLEIQRTEQGDSAMYLCASSPQETLNTGELFFGEGSRLTVL.